Below, 32 T cell receptor beta chains from the same sample are listed, as sequenced in a study of T-cell memory formation after mild COVID-19 (dated by TCRdb to about 2021). The library was generated by 5' RACE. The run used an Illumina NovaSeq 6000. TCRdb ran its own pipeline on the public reads, namely fastp trimming at Q25 and MiXCR clone calling, and kept in-frame beta chains. Each entry is one CDR3 protein sequence, shown with its most common DNA and genes. The sample table records roughly 560,000 distinct CDR3 sequences; roughly 20% of these occur just once. Clones ranked in the top ten supply around an eighth of the sample. Source material: PBMCs or a T cell subset sorted from them (not recorded which). These receptors were collected from an adult woman who had mild COVID-19 (a few samples of this study predate the infection). The sample titles of this study are shuffled in the database, so cell type and time point are left out; the donor was told from shared clones.

This clonotype was observed a few times. V gene TRBV7-2 combines with J gene TRBJ2-7; 8 positions match TRBD2. V was pared by 1 base and J by 6 bases, with 8 bases of the junction left unmatched. The germline V gene encodes CDR1 SGHTA and CDR2 FQGNSA. The CDR3 contains 15 residues. The CDR3 DNA reads as TGTGCCAGCAGCTTAGTCCGGGAGGGCTCCAGCGAGCAGTACTTC. As protein: CASSLVREGSSEQYF.

This chain uses TRBV7-2 with TRBJ2-2; TRBD1 is a possible D gene (5 bases). From germline, CDR1 is SGHTA and CDR2 FQGNSA. The ends were cut back, 4 bases at V and 1 base at J, with 13 bases in the middle. This CDR3 comprises 16 residues. The CDR3 here is CASSSRPRGNTGELFF. In nucleotides, the CDR3 is TGTGCCAGCAGCTCCCGGCCTAGGGGGAACACCGGGGAGCTGTTTTTT.

This clonotype has a handful of counts. V is TRBV12-3 or TRBV12-4 and J is TRBJ2-1; TRBD2 agrees at 11 bases. This CDR3 has 15 amino acids. The V gene end was trimmed by 5 bases and the J gene end by 7 bases; junction bases not matched to a gene: 7. CDR3 sequence: CASSRTSGSMNEQFF. CDR3 DNA: TGTGCCAGCAGTCGAACTAGCGGGAGTATGAATGAGCAGTTCTTC.

This clonotype was seen a handful of times. The chain uses TRBV10-3 and TRBJ2-2; 9 bases are a match to TRBD2. The germline V gene has CDR1 ENHRY and CDR2 SYGVKD. The CDR3 is 15 residues long. V was clipped by 6 bases and J by 1 base; unmatched bases: 3. The CDR3 is CAIREAGGNTGELFF. The CDR3 DNA reads as TGTGCCATCAGGGAAGCGGGGGGGAACACCGGGGAGCTGTTTTTT.

V usage is TRBV29-1 and J usage is TRBJ2-1; 10 nucleotides agree with TRBD2. The CDR3 covers 14 residues. Germline V lookup: CDR1 SQVTM, CDR2 ANQGSEA. The V segment lost 6 bases and the J segment 8 bases; nucleotides outside the gene matches: 10. The CDR3 nucleotides are TGCAGCGTCACACCGGGACTAGCGTCCGATGAGCAGTTCTTC. It yields the protein CSVTPGLASDEQFF.

The gene calls are TRBV4-2 and TRBJ2-7, with no clear D. The germline V gene has CDR1 LGHNA and CDR2 YNFKEQ. This CDR3 spans 13 amino acids. Deletions cut 5 bases from V and 6 bases from J, with 14 bases between. CDR3 sequence reads: CASSFSPAPEQYF. The CDR3 DNA follows: TGTGCCAGCAGCTTTTCCCCAGCCCCCGAGCAGTACTTC.

The table lists this clonotype with many counts. The gene calls are TRBV6-5 and TRBJ2-1; TRBD2 aligns across 9 bases. J was trimmed by 9 bases and V by 6 bases; bases with no gene match: 3. The germline V gene encodes CDR1 MNHEY and CDR2 SVGAGI. This CDR3 has 12 residues. The CDR3 sequence is CASRAGGREQFF. The DNA for the CDR3 is TGTGCCAGCAGGGCGGGAGGGCGTGAGCAGTTCTTC.

V usage is TRBV20-1 and J usage is TRBJ2-3; 12 nucleotides agree with TRBD2. Trimming at V came to 6 bases and at J to 4 bases, leaving 14 bases not matched to a gene. CDR3 length: 17 residues. Germline assignment: CDR1 DFQATT and CDR2 SNEGSKA (reference sequence). CDR3 in DNA: TGCAGTGCATCCCGAGCGCTAGCGGGAGGGCCATCAGATACGCAGTATTTT. Protein: CSASRALAGGPSDTQYF.

This clonotype was observed a handful of times. V gene TRBV12-3 or TRBV12-4 combines with J gene TRBJ2-3; no reliable D call. V lost 6 bases and J lost 3, with 16 bases in between. CDR3 length: 15 amino acids. The CDR3 protein is CASSASFILTDTQYF. In nucleotides, the CDR3 is TGTGCCAGCAGCGCATCTTTCATACTTACAGATACGCAGTATTTT.

The chain joins TRBV7-9 to TRBJ2-3, with no clear D. Germline values: CDR1 SEHNR, CDR2 FQNEAQ (reference sequence). This CDR3 region has 13 residues. The V end lost 4 bases, the J end lost 1 base, and 6 bases lay between the germline ends. The CDR3 loop is CASSWTGTDTQYF. CDR3 coding DNA: TGTGCCAGCAGCTGGACGGGCACAGATACGCAGTATTTT.

This clonotype came up many times. One end of the junction fails to match germline, which may point to a read error. The chain recombines TRBV7-7 with TRBJ2-1; maybe TRBD1 (5 bases). The germline gives CDR1 SSHAT, CDR2 FNYEAQ (reference sequence). This CDR3 has 13 residues. The CDR3 reads CASSLGLGDEQFF. In DNA, the CDR3 is TGTGCTAGCAGCTTAGGTCTAGGGGATGAGCAGTTCTTC. Complete variable domain (other parts from reference TRBV7-7 and TRBJ2-1): GAGVSQSPRYKVTKRGQDVTLRCDPISSHATLYWYQQALGQGPEFLTYFNYEAQPDKSGLPSDRFSAERPEGSISTLTIQRTEQRDSAMYRCASSLGLGDEQFFGPGTRLTVL.

The rearrangement links TRBV6-5 to TRBJ2-7; D is possibly TRBD1 or TRBD2 (5 bases each). Trimming removed 8 bases from V and 3 bases from J, with 14 bases in between. Germline loops: CDR1 MNHEY, CDR2 SVGAGI. CDR3 length: 13 residues. The CDR3 is CASHPTGGYEQYF. The DNA of the CDR3 is TGTGCCAGCCATCCTACAGGAGGCTACGAGCAGTACTTC.

The rearrangement uses TRBV6-5 and TRBJ1-2; no clear D. Germline V CDR1 and CDR2: MNHEY, SVGAGI. There are 13 residues in the CDR3. V lost 2 bases to trimming and J lost 5 bases, with 9 bases between them. CDR3 nucleotide sequence: TGTGCCAGCAGTTACGGGGATGGGTATGGCTACACCTTC. Amino acid sequence: CASSYGDGYGYTF.

This chain uses TRBV7-8 with TRBJ2-7; 9 bases align to TRBD1. The J segment lost 5 bases and the V segment lost 7 bases, leaving 9 bases of the junction unmatched. CDR1 is SGHVS, CDR2 FQNEAQ, per germline. The CDR3 runs 14 residues. As DNA, the CDR3 is TGTGCCAGCACGTTGACAGGGGGAAACAACGAGCAGTACTTC. It is translated as CASTLTGGNNEQYF.

This clonotype has more than one count but fewer than ten. The rearrangement joins TRBV29-1 to TRBJ2-1, with TRBD2 matching over 7 bases. Germline-derived CDR1 and CDR2 are SQVTM and ANQGSEA. V was pared by 5 bases and J by 2 bases, with 0 bases of the junction left unmatched. This CDR3 comprises 12 residues. The CDR3 reads CSVLAAYNEQFF. The CDR3 bases are TGCAGCGTTCTAGCGGCCTACAATGAGCAGTTCTTC.

This sequence joins TRBV7-3 and TRBJ2-7, with 8 bases fitting TRBD2. The germline V gene encodes CDR1 SGHTA and CDR2 FQGTGA. J was trimmed by 1 base and V by 2 bases; bases with no gene match: 4. The CDR3 has 15 amino acids. DNA of the CDR3: TGTGCCAGCAGCTTACCGGGCGGGAGGTCCTACGAGCAGTACTTC. Encoded protein: CASSLPGGRSYEQYF.

The rearrangement joins TRBV6-2 or TRBV6-3 to TRBJ1-1; D gene unclear. With 0 bases removed from V and 3 bases from J, the gap between germline ends came to 11 bases. Germline CDR1 and CDR2: MNHEY and SVGEGT. This CDR3 spans 15 amino acids. The CDR3 DNA reads TGTGCCAGCAGTTACTCGGCCCTTACGGACACTGAAGCTTTCTTT. Protein sequence: CASSYSALTDTEAFF.

The V and J genes are TRBV4-1 and TRBJ2-1, with TRBD2 identical over 13 bases. The ends lost 4 bases at V and 9 bases at J; junction bases unmatched: 9. In germline, CDR1 is MGHRA, CDR2 YSYEKL. The CDR3 extends over 16 amino acids. CDR3 sequence (DNA): TGCGCCAGCAGCCGTGCGACTAGCGGGGGGAGGAGTGAGCAGTTCTTC. Translating gives CASSRATSGGRSEQFF.

This clonotype came up a few times. The chain carries TRBV6-6 and TRBJ2-7, with 9 bases aligning to TRBD2. The germline CDR1 and CDR2 sequences are MNHNY and SVGAGI (reference sequence). Trimming removed 7 bases from V and 4 bases from J; junction bases left unmatched: 8. CDR3 length: 14 amino acids. CDR3 nucleotide sequence: TGTGCCAGCAAACCGACTAGCGGCTCTTACGAGCAGTACTTC. It specifies CASKPTSGSYEQYF.

This clonotype was counted between two and nine times. The chain recombines TRBV4-1 with TRBJ2-7; D is perhaps TRBD1 (6 bases). Germline values: CDR1 MGHRA, CDR2 YSYEKL. The CDR3 is made up of 14 amino acids. V was pared by 5 bases and J by 2 bases, with 13 bases between. CDR3 region: CASSYREETYEQYF. The DNA for the CDR3 is TGCGCCAGCAGCTACAGGGAAGAGACCTACGAGCAGTACTTC.

The V call is TRBV15, the J call TRBJ2-7, with 9 bases aligning to TRBD1. This CDR3 has 14 amino acids. Per germline, CDR1 LNHNV and CDR2 YYDKDF (reference sequence). J gave up 1 base and V 7 bases, and 5 bases lay outside the gene matches. The CDR3 DNA reads as TGTGCCACCACCTCGGACAGGGGATCCTACGAGCAGTACTTC. Translation gives CATTSDRGSYEQYF.

The genes are TRBV5-4 and TRBJ2-3, with D unclear. The CDR3 is made up of 16 amino acids. Germline CDR1 SGHNT, CDR2 YYREEE (reference sequence). Trimming left V 5 bases short and J 0 bases short, with 16 bases between. CDR3 sequence: CASSSKGIASTDTQYF. CDR3 sequence (DNA): TGTGCCAGCAGTTCCAAGGGAATCGCTAGCACAGATACGCAGTATTTT.

V is TRBV10-3 and J is TRBJ1-6, with a tentative D call TRBD1 (6 bases). The CDR3 is made up of 16 amino acids. V gave up 10 bases and J gave up 0 bases, with 16 bases separating them. Per the germline V gene, CDR1 is ENHRY and CDR2 is SYGVKD. CDR3 loop: CATGRDTHSYNSPLHF. CDR3 DNA: TGTGCCACCGGCCGGGACACACACTCCTATAATTCACCCCTCCACTTT.

This clonotype was seen only a few times. V usage is TRBV30 and J usage is TRBJ2-4, with a possible D match to TRBD2 (7 bases). Germline lookup yields CDR1 GTSNPN and CDR2 SVGIG (reference sequence). The length of the CDR3 is 14 residues. Trimming shortened V by 0 bases and J by 6 bases, and 12 bases separated the two germline ends. The DNA of the CDR3 is TGTGCCTGGAGTGTAGGGGGGGCCGTAAACATTCAGTACTTC. Translation gives CAWSVGGAVNIQYF.

The CDR3 region has the DNA TGTGCCAGCAGCTCAAATGGGTGGTATGGGAGCACAGATACGCAGTATTTT. Translating gives CASSSNGWYGSTDTQYF. J is TRBJ2-3 and V is TRBV7-3; D is undetermined. The CDR3 loop spans 17 amino acids. CDR1 is SGHTA, CDR2 FQGTGA, per germline. The ends were cut back, 4 bases at V and 0 bases at J, with 17 bases in the middle. Full variable domain (remainder filled in from reference TRBV7-3 and TRBJ2-3): GAGVSQTPSNKVTEKGKYVELRCDPISGHTALYWYRQSLGQGPEFLIYFQGTGAADDSGLPNDRFFAVRPEGSVSTLKIQRTERGDSAVYLCASSSNGWYGSTDTQYFGPGTRLTVL.

This clonotype has a handful of counts. The rearrangement uses TRBV7-2 and TRBJ2-7, with 7 nucleotides matching TRBD2. Trimming at V came to 5 bases and at J to 1 base, leaving 8 bases not matched to a gene. There are 15 residues in the CDR3. Germline CDR1 SGHTA, CDR2 FQGNSA. CDR3 sequence reads: CASSPAWTSSYEQYF. CDR3 DNA: TGTGCCAGCAGCCCTGCTTGGACTAGTTCCTACGAGCAGTACTTC.

This clonotype was counted between two and nine times. This sequence joins TRBV2 and TRBJ1-4, with D unresolved. Germline-derived CDR1 and CDR2 are SNHLY and FYNNEI. Trimming cost V 2 bases and J 7 bases, with 14 bases left between them. This CDR3 has 15 residues. DNA of the CDR3: TGTGCCAGCAGTGAATCAGTGGAGGCGTTTGAAAAACTGTTTTTT. Translated: CASSESVEAFEKLFF.

J is TRBJ2-1 and V is TRBV5-5; 7 positions match TRBD1. Germline V lookup: CDR1 SGHKS, CDR2 YYEKEE (reference sequence). The CDR3 contains 14 residues. Trimming at V came to 4 bases and at J to 4 bases, leaving 5 bases not matched to a gene. For the CDR3, the DNA is TGTGCCAGCAGCCACGGGACAGCTTACAATGAGCAGTTCTTC. Protein sequence: CASSHGTAYNEQFF. The variable domain in full, completed from reference TRBV5-5 and TRBJ2-1, reads DAGVTQSPTHLIKTRGQQVTLRCSPISGHKSVSWYQQVLGQGPQFIFQYYEKEERGRGNFPDRFSARQFPNYSSELNVNALLLGDSALYLCASSHGTAYNEQFFGPGTRLTVL.

The chain recombines TRBV2 with TRBJ1-1; D unclear. The length of the CDR3 is 14 residues. Per the germline V gene, CDR1 is SNHLY and CDR2 is FYNNEI. V was cut by 3 bases and J by 1 base, with 9 bases left in between. The CDR3 protein is CASSDGWKNTEAFF. The CDR3 coding sequence is TGTGCCAGCAGTGACGGGTGGAAGAACACTGAAGCTTTCTTT. Complete variable domain (other parts from reference TRBV2 and TRBJ1-1): EPEVTQTPSHQVTQMGQEVILRCVPISNHLYFYWYRQILGQKVEFLVSFYNNEISEKSEIFDDQFSVERPDGSNFTLKIRSTKLEDSAMYFCASSDGWKNTEAFFGQGTRLTVV.

A few counts support this clonotype. The CDR3 sequence is CASSEASGGNYGYTF. In DNA form, the CDR3 reads TGTGCCAGCAGCGAAGCCTCAGGGGGAAACTATGGCTACACCTTC. The J gene is TRBJ1-2, the V gene TRBV9, with 7 bases identical to TRBD1. This CDR3 is built from 15 residues. Per germline, CDR1 SGDLS and CDR2 YYNGEE. The ends lost 3 bases at V and 2 bases at J; junction bases unmatched: 7.

This clonotype was seen a handful of times. The genes are TRBV12-3 or TRBV12-4 and TRBJ2-3; 7 bases agree with TRBD1. The CDR3 loop spans 18 amino acids. Unmatched junction bases numbered 16, after V lost 3 bases and J lost 4 bases. The CDR3 region has the DNA TGTGCCAGCAGTTTCAGGTTCGGAGGACAGGTTGACGCAGATACGCAGTATTTT. Amino acid sequence: CASSFRFGGQVDADTQYF.

The chain uses TRBV6-5 and TRBJ2-3; 7 bases fit TRBD2. V was clipped by 4 bases and J by 4 bases; unmatched bases: 8. Looked up from germline, CDR1 is MNHEY and CDR2 is SVGAGI. The CDR3 is 15 amino acids. The DNA of the CDR3 is TGTGCCAGCAGTTTCGTGGCGGGAGTCCCAGATACGCAGTATTTT. As protein: CASSFVAGVPDTQYF.